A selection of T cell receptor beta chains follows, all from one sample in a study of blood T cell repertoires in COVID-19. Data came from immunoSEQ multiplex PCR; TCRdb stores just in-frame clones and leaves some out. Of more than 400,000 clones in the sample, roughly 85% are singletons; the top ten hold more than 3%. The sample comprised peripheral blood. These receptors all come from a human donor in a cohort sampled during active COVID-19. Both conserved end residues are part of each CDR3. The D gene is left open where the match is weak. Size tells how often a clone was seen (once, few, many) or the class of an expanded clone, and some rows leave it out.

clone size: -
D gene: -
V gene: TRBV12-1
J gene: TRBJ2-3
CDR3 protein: CATPFRTLRGTQYF
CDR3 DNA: TGTGCCACCCCATTTAGGACCCTCAGGGGTACGCAGTATTTT

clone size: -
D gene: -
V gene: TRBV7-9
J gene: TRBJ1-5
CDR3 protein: CASSFERGGGGNQPQHF
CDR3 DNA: TGTGCCAGCAGCTTCGAACGGGGGGGAGGAGGCAATCAGCCCCAGCATTTT

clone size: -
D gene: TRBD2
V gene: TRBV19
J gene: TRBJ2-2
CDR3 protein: CASSTTSGATGELFF
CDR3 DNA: TGTGCCAGTAGTACGACTAGCGGAGCAACCGGGGAGCTGTTTTTT

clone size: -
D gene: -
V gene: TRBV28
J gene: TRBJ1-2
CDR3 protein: CASSSTVNVQGWYYGYTF
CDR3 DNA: TGTGCCAGCAGTTCCACCGTAAATGTACAGGGTTGGTACTATGGCTACACCTTC

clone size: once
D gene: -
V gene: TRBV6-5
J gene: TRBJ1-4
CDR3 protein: CASSQTASNEKLFF
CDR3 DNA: TGTGCCAGCAGTCAGACTGCCTCTAATGAAAAACTGTTTTTT

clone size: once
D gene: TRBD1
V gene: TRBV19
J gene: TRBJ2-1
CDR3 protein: CASSIWGTARSHEQFF
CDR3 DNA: TGTGCCAGTAGTATATGGGGGACAGCCCGCTCCCATGAGCAGTTCTTC

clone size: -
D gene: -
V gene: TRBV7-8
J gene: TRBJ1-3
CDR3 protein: CASSLLSRGVGGNTIYF
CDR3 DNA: TGTGCCAGCAGCTTACTTTCCCGGGGGGTAGGTGGAAACACCATATATTTT

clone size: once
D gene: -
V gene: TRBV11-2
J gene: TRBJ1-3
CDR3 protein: CASSSLLTGTSGNTIYF
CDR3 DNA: TGTGCCAGCAGCTCTTTGCTTACAGGGACCTCTGGAAACACCATATATTTT

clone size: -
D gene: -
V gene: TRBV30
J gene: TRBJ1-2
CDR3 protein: CAWSLEGREAYGYTF
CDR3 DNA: TGTGCCTGGAGTTTGGAGGGCAGGGAAGCGTATGGCTACACCTTC

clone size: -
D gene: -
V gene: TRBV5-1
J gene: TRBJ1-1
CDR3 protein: CASSLEGLNTEAFF
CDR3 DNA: TGCGCCAGCAGCTTGGAGGGGTTAAACACTGAAGCTTTCTTT

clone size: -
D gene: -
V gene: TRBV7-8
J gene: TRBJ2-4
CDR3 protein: CASSLEARLAKNIQYF
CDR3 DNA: TGTGCCAGCAGCTTAGAGGCTAGATTGGCCAAAAACATTCAGTACTTC

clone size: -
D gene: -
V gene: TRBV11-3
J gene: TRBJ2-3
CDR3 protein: CASSWNRDDTQYF
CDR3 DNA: TGTGCCAGCAGCTGGAACAGGGACGACACGCAGTATTTT

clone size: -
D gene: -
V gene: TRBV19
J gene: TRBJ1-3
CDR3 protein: CASNSPPAVSGNTIYF
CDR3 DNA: TGTGCCAGTAATAGCCCACCAGCGGTTTCTGGAAACACCATATATTTT

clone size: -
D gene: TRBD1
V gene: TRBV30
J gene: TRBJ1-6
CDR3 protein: CACTGQMNSPLHF
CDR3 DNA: TGTGCCTGCACGGGACAGATGAATTCACCCCTCCACTTT

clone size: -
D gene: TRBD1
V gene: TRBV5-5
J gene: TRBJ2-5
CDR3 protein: CASRRTPGQEGETQYF
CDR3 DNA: TGTGCCAGCAGGCGCACTCCGGGACAGGAGGGGGAGACCCAGTACTTC

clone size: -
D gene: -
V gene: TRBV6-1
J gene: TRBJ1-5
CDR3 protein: CASSEGQAIQPQHF
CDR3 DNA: TGTGCCAGCAGTGAAGGACAGGCAATTCAGCCCCAGCATTTT

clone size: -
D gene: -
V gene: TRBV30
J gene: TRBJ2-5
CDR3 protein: CAWTGVGETQYF
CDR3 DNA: TGTGCCTGGACGGGGGTAGGGGAGACCCAGTACTTC

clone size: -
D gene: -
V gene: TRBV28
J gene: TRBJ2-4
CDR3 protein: CAGNRIGGQNIQYF
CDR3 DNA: TGTGCCGGAAATAGGATCGGCGGCCAAAACATTCAGTACTTC

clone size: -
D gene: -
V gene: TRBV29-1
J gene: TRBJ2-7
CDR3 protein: CSVEVAYEQYF
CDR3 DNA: TGCAGCGTTGAGGTAGCGTACGAGCAGTACTTC

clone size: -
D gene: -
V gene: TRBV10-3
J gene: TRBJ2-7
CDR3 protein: CAISETEPGSYEQYF
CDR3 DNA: TGTGCCATCAGTGAGACGGAGCCGGGGAGCTACGAGCAGTACTTC

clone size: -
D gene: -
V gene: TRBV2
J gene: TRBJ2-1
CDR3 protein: CASSDARANEQFF
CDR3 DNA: TGTGCCAGCAGTGATGCGAGGGCCAATGAGCAGTTCTTC

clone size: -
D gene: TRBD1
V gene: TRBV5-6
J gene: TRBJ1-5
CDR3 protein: CASSFGTGQYQPQHF
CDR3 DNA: TGTGCCAGCAGCTTCGGGACAGGGCAATATCAGCCCCAGCATTTT